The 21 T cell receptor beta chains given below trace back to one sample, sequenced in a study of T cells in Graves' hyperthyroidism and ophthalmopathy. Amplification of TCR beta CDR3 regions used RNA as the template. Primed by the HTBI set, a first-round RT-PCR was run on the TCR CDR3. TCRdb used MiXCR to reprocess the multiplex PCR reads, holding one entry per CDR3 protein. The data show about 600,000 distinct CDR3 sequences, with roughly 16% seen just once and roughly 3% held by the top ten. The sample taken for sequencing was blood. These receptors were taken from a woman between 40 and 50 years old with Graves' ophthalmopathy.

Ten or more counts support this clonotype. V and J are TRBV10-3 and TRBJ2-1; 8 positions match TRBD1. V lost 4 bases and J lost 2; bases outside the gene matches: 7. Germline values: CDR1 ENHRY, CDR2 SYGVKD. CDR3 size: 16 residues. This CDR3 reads CAISGSADRAYNEQFF. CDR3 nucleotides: TGTGCCATCAGTGGGAGCGCGGACAGGGCCTACAATGAGCAGTTCTTC.

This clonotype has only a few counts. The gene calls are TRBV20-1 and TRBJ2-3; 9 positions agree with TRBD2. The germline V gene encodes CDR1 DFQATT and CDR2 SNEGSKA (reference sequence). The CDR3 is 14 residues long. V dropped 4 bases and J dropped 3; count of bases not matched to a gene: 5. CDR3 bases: TGCAGTGCTACGCGCGCGGGGGGGACAGATACGCAGTATTTT. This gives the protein CSATRAGGTDTQYF.

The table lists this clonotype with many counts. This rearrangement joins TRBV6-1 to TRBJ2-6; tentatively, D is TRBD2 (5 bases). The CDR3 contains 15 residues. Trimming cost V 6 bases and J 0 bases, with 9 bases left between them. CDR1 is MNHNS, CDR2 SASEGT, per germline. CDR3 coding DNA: TGTGCCAGCAGGCCGGGGAGCTCTGGGGCCAACGTCCTGACTTTC. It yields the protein CASRPGSSGANVLTF.

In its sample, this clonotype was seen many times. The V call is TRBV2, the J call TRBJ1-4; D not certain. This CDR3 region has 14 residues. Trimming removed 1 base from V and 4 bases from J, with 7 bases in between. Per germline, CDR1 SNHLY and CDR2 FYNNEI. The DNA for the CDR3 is TGTGCCAGCAGTGAAGAAGGGAATAATGAAAAACTGTTTTTT. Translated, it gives CASSEEGNNEKLFF.

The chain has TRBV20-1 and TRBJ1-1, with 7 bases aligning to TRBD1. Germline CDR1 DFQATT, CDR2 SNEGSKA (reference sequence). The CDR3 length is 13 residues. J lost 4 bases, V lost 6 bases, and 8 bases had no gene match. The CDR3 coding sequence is TGCAGTGCCAGGGGGGGGGCGGGCACTGAAGCTTTCTTT. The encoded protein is CSARGGAGTEAFF.

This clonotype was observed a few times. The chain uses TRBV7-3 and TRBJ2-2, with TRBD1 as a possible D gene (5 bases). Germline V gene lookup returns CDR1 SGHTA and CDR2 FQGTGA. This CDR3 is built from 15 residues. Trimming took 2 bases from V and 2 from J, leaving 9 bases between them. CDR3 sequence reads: CASSLEGVNTGELFF. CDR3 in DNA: TGTGCCAGCAGCTTAGAAGGGGTCAACACCGGGGAGCTGTTTTTT.

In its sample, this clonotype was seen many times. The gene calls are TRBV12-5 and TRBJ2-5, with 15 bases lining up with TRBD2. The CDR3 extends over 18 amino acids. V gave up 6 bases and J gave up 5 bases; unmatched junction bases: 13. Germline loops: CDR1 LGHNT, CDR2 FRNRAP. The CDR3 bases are TGTGCTAGTGGCCCGGGACTAGCGGGGGGAGACCCCCGTGAGACCCAGTACTTC. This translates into CASGPGLAGGDPRETQYF.

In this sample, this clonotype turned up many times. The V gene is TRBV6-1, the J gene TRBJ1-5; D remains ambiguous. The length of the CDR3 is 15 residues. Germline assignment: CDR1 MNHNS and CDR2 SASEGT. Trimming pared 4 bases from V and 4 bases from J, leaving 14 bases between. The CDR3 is CASSGQLIQNQPQHF. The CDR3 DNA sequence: TGTGCCAGCAGTGGTCAACTCATCCAGAATCAGCCCCAGCATTTT.

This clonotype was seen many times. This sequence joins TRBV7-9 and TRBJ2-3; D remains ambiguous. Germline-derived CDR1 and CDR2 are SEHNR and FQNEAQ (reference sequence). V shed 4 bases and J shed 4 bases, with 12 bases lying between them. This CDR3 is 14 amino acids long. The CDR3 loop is CASSYSLRSDTQYF. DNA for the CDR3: TGTGCCAGCAGCTATAGCCTACGTTCAGATACGCAGTATTTT.

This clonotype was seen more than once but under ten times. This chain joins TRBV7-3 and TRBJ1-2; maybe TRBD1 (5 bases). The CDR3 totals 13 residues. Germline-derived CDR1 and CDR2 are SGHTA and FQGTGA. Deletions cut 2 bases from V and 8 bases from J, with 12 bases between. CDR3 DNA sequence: TGTGCCAGCAGCTTAGTCCCGGGGGGAGGCTACACCTTC. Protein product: CASSLVPGGGYTF.

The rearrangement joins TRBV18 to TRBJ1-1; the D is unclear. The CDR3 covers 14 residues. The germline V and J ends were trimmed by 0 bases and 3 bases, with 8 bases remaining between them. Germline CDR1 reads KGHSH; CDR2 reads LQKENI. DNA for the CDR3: TGTGCCAGCTCACCACCGTTTCAGGACACTGAAGCTTTCTTT. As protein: CASSPPFQDTEAFF.

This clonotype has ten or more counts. In DNA form, the CDR3 reads TGTGCCAGCAGTCCGAGACGGGGGTATCGGACTGAAGCTTTCTTT. Translating gives CASSPRRGYRTEAFF. The chain uses TRBV28 and TRBJ1-1, with a possible D match to TRBD1 (5 bases). The germline gives CDR1 MDHEN, CDR2 SYDVKM. The CDR3 length is 15 residues. V was pared by 5 bases and J by 5 bases, with 18 bases between.

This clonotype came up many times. The CDR3 sequence is CASKVREGTDTQYF. As DNA, the CDR3 is TGTGCCAGCAAGGTGCGGGAGGGTACAGATACGCAGTATTTT. The V call is TRBV6-1, the J call TRBJ2-3; 9 nucleotides match TRBD2. The CDR3 runs to 14 residues. The trim removed 7 bases at V and 3 bases at J, leaving 5 bases unmatched. CDR1 and CDR2 (germline): MNHNS, SASEGT.

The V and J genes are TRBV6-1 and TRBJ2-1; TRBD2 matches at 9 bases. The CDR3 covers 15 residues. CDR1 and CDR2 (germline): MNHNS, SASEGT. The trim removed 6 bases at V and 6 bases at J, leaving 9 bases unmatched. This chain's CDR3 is CASSLDSGSPNEQFF. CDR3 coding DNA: TGTGCCAGCAGCTTAGATAGCGGGAGTCCCAATGAGCAGTTCTTC.

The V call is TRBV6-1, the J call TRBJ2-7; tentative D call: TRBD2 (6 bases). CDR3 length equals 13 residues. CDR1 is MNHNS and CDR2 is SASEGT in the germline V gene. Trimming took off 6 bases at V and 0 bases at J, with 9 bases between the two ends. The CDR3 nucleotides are TGTGCCAGCAGGCTAGCGTTCTCCTACGAGCAGTACTTC. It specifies CASRLAFSYEQYF.

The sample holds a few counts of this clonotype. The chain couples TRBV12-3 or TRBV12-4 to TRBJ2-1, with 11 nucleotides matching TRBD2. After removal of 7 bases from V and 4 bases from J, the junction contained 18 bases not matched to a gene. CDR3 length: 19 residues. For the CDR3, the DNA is TGTGCCAGCACCACAGGAGGCGGTAGCGGGAGGGCCCGGTACAATGAGCAGTTCTTC. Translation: CASTTGGGSGRARYNEQFF.

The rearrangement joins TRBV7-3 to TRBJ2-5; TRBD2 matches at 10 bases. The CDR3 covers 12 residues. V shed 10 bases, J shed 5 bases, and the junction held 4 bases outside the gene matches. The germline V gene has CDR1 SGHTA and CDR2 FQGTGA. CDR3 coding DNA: TGTGCCACCAATAGCGGGGGGGAGACCCAGTACTTC. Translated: CATNSGGETQYF.

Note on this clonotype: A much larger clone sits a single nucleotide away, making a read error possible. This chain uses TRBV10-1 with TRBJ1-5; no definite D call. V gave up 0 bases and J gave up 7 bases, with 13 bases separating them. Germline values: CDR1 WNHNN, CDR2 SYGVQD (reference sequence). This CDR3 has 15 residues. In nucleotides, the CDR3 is TGCGCCAGCAGTGAGTCGACGCGGGCCGCCCAGCCCCAGCATTTT. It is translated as CASSESTRAAQPQHF.

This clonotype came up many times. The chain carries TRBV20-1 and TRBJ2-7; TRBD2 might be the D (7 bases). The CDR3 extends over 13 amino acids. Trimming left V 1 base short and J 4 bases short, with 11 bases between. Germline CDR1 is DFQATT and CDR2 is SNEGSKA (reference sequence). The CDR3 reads CSARGRGGYEQYF. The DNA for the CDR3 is TGCAGTGCTAGAGGGAGGGGGGGGTACGAGCAGTACTTC.

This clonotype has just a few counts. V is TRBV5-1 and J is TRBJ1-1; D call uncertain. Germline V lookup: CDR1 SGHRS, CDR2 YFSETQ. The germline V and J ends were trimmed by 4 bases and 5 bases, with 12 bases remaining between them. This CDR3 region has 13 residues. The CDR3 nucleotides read TGCGCCAGCAGCCCGGGGTGGTTAACTGAAGCTTTCTTT. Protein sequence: CASSPGWLTEAFF. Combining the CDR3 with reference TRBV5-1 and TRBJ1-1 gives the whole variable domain KAGVTQTPRYLIKTRGQQVTLSCSPISGHRSVSWYQQTPGQGLQFLFEYFSETQRNKGNFPGRFSGRQFSNSRSEMNVSTLELGDSALYLCASSPGWLTEAFFGQGTRLTVV.

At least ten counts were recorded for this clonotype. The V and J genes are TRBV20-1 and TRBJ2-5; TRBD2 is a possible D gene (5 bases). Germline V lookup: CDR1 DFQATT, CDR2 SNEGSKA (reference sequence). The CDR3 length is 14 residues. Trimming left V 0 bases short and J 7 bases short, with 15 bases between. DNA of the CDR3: TGCAGTGCTAGAGATCACGTACAGAGCGGGACCCAGTACTTC. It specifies CSARDHVQSGTQYF.